Listed below are T cell receptor beta chains from one sample, sequenced in a study of blood T cell repertoires in COVID-19. Sequenced by immunoSEQ multiplex PCR; TCRdb stores in-frame clones only, minus some. The repertoire holds roughly 200,000 clones, with about nine tenths as singletons. The specimen was PBMCs or T cells enriched from blood (not recorded which). The receptors come from a woman aged 25-40 years who had recovered from COVID-19. The CDR3 runs from the conserved cysteine through the conserved F or W. D genes are given only for firm matches. The size field is filled for only some rows; it gives once, few, many or a size class.

j_call,clone_size,v_call,d_call,cdr3_aa,cdr3_nt
TRBJ1-2,few,TRBV21-1,-,CASSRPGGGYTF,TGTGCCAGCAGCAGGCCGGGGGGTGGCTACACCTTC
TRBJ1-3,once,TRBV18,TRBD1,CASSPGTGGRNTIYF,TGTGCCAGCTCACCAGGGACAGGGGGCAGAAACACCATATATTTT
TRBJ1-2,-,TRBV7-9,TRBD1,CASSLSDREPYGYTF,TGTGCCAGCAGCTTATCGGACAGGGAACCTTATGGCTACACCTTC
TRBJ1-1,-,TRBV3-1/TRBV3-2,-,CASSQTDSNTEAFF,TGTGCCAGCAGCCAAACCGACAGTAACACTGAAGCTTTCTTT
TRBJ1-1,-,TRBV25-1,-,CASSEWGGAEAFF,TGTGCCAGCAGTGAATGGGGGGGGGCTGAAGCTTTCTTT
TRBJ1-5,-,TRBV23-1,-,CASSLARGNQPQHF,TGCGCCAGCAGTCTCGCTAGGGGGAATCAGCCCCAGCATTTT
TRBJ2-3,once,TRBV23-1,-,CASSPVHTDTQYF,TGCGCCAGCAGTCCGGTCCACACAGATACGCAGTATTTT
TRBJ1-1,-,TRBV11-2,-,CASSLDAGGATEAFF,TGTGCCAGCAGCTTAGACGCTGGGGGGGCCACTGAAGCTTTCTTT
TRBJ2-5,-,TRBV6-2/TRBV6-3,TRBD1,CASSYGTGQETQYF,TGTGCCAGCAGTTACGGGACAGGGCAAGAGACCCAGTACTTC
TRBJ2-1,-,TRBV4-2,TRBD1,CASSRWTGEGSDEQFF,TGTGCCAGCAGCCGTTGGACAGGGGAGGGTTCTGATGAGCAGTTCTTC
TRBJ1-3,-,TRBV28,-,CASSPGTSGNTIYF,TGTGCCAGCAGCCCCGGGACAAGTGGAAACACCATATATTTT
TRBJ1-1,-,TRBV7-3,-,CASRAEANTEAFF,TGTGCCAGCAGAGCTGAAGCGAACACTGAAGCTTTCTTT
TRBJ1-5,-,TRBV7-9,-,CASSHIKTGIYQPQHF,TGTGCCAGCAGCCATATAAAAACAGGGATCTATCAGCCCCAGCATTTT
TRBJ2-7,-,TRBV5-4,-,CASRGQGTYEQYF,TGTGCCAGCAGAGGTCAGGGAACCTACGAGCAGTACTTC
TRBJ2-2,-,TRBV19,TRBD1,CASMYRDRVTGELFF,TGTGCCAGTATGTATAGGGACAGGGTCACCGGGGAGCTGTTTTTT
TRBJ1-2,-,TRBV15,-,CATSRDGAEDLYGYTF,TGTGCCACCAGCAGAGATGGCGCGGAGGACCTTTATGGCTACACCTTC
TRBJ1-5,-,TRBV7-9,-,CASSSTWGGGNQPQHF,TGTGCCAGCAGCTCAACCTGGGGGGGAGGCAATCAGCCCCAGCATTTT
TRBJ2-2,-,TRBV4-3,TRBD2,CASSQEGALAANTGELFF,TGCGCCAGCAGCCAAGAAGGCGCTCTAGCGGCAAACACCGGGGAGCTGTTTTTT
TRBJ1-2,-,TRBV29-1,-,CSVEERASGGYGYTF,TGCAGCGTTGAAGAGAGAGCCTCGGGTGGCTATGGCTACACCTTC
TRBJ1-2,-,TRBV4-3,TRBD1,CASSHPQDRGRGGYTF,TGCGCCAGCAGCCATCCCCAGGACAGGGGGCGCGGGGGCTACACCTTC
TRBJ2-7,-,TRBV29-1,TRBD2,CSVEEPSGGPHEQYF,TGCAGCGTTGAAGAGCCTAGCGGGGGGCCCCACGAGCAGTACTTC
TRBJ2-5,once,TRBV19,-,CASSKGVGVQETQYF,TGTGCCAGTAGTAAGGGGGTTGGGGTCCAAGAGACCCAGTACTTC
TRBJ2-1,-,TRBV19,-,CASRQPGLVEQFF,TGTGCCAGTAGGCAGCCGGGTTTAGTAGAGCAGTTCTTC
TRBJ1-2,-,TRBV5-1,TRBD1,CASSISGTGSDGYTF,TGCGCCAGCAGCATCTCCGGGACAGGGTCGGACGGCTACACCTTC